This T cell receptor (beta chain) was identified in a study of shared clonotypes between healthy human individuals. Study as a whole: Donors, aged 18 to 49, were two women and three men.

CDR3 length: 18 amino acids. It was at deep level that the assay was run. Ten immunoSEQ deep assay plates were used by the authors to sequence unsorted PBMC DNA. Per the authors' pipeline: Quality scores were absent from the junction-only immunoSEQ sequences, so filtering differed. The method was immunoSEQ multiplex PCR; TCRdb's version includes in-frame clones alone and lacks a portion of them. That table is the source of V, J and clone size, and D and trimming were worked out from the DNA. The sample gives a few hundred thousand clones, roughly 85% of which show up once; around 12% is in the top ten.

The sequencing sample was made of PBMCs. V usage is TRBV12-1 and J usage is TRBJ2-1; the table gives TRBD2 as D, unverified against the DNA. TRBV12-1 is flagged as a pseudogene. The clonotype was recovered from a middle-aged woman in good health. Some clones in this sample may be carry-over from other donors' samples. The CDR3 is CASRPLRPGLAAWNEQFF. DNA of the CDR3: TGTGCCAGCAGGCCATTGCGACCGGGACTAGCAGCATGGAATGAGCAGTTCTTC.